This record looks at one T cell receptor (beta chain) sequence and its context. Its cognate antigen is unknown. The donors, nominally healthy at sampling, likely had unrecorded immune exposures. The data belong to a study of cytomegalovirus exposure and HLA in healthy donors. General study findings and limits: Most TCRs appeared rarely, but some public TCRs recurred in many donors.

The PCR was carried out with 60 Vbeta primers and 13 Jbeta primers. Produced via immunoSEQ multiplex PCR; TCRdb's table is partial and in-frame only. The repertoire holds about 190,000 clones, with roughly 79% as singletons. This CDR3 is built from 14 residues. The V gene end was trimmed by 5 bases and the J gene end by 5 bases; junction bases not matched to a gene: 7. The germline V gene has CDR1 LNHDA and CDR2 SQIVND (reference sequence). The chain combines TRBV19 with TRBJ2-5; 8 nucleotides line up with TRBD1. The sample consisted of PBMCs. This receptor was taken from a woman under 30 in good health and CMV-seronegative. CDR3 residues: CASSQQGDAETQYF. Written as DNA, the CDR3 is TGTGCCAGTAGTCAACAGGGGGATGCGGAGACCCAGTACTTC. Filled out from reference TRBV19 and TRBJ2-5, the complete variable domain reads DGGITQSPKYLFRKEGQNVTLSCEQNLNHDAMYWYRQDPGQGLRLIYYSQIVNDFQKGDIAEGYSVSREKKESFPLTVTSAQKNPTAFYLCASSQQGDAETQYFGPGTRLLVL.